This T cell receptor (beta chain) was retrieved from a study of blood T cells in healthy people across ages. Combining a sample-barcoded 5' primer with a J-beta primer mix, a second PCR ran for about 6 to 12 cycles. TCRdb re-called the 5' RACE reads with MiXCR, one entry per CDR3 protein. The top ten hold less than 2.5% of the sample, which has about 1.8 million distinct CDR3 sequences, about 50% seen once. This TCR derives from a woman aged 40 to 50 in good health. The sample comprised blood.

Here the CDR3 DNA reads TGCAGTGCTAGATCACAGGGACAGGGCGTCTATGGCTACACCTTC. It translates to CSARSQGQGVYGYTF. The chain uses TRBV20-1 and TRBJ1-2, with 9 bases identical to TRBD1. J gave up 4 bases and V 2 bases, and 8 bases lay outside the gene matches. From germline, CDR1 is DFQATT and CDR2 SNEGSKA (reference sequence). The CDR3 loop spans 15 amino acids.